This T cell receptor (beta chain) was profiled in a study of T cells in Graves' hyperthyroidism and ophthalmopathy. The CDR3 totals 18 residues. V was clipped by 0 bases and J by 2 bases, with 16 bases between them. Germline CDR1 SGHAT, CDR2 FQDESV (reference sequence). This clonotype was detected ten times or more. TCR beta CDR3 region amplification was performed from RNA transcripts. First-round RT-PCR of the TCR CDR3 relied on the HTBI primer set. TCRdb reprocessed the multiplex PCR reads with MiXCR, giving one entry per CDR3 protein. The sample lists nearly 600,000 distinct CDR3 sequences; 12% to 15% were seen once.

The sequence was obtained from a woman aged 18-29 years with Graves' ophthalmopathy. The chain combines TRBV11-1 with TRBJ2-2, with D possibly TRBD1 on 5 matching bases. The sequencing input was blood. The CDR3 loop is CASSLARGRSVNTGELFF. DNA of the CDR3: TGTGCCAGCAGCTTAGCTAGGGGTCGGTCGGTCAACACCGGGGAGCTGTTTTTT.